The clone carrying this TCR beta chain appeared many times. The data belong to a study of T-cell reconstitution after alpha-beta-depleted transplantation in children. Trimming removed 4 bases at V and 8 bases at J, with 11 bases between. The CDR3 covers 12 residues. Per germline, CDR1 SGHVS and CDR2 FNYEAQ. TCRbeta library construction was performed incorporating unique molecular identifiers. TCRdb re-called the PCR reads with MiXCR, one entry per CDR3 protein. The sample holds some 640,000 distinct CDR3 sequences, about 15% seen once. This TCR was sampled from a human donor who donated a stem cell graft to a child with acute myeloid leukemia. This chain connects TRBV7-6 to TRBJ2-5; D remains ambiguous. Sequencing used PBMCs from the stem cell graft donor, obtained from the stem cell graft. For the CDR3, the DNA is TGTGCCAGCAGCTCGCCGTCGGGCACCCAGTACTTC. It yields the protein CASSSPSGTQYF.